The entry below gives a single T cell receptor (beta chain) sequence along with its context. The data stem from a study of T cells expressing NK-cell markers. The CDR3 spans 15 residues. Per germline, CDR1 SGHDN and CDR2 FVKESK. Reanalyzing the 5' RACE reads, TCRdb keeps one entry per CDR3 protein, without DNA. Here the sample table reports 450,000 to 600,000 distinct CDR3 sequences. The sample comprised blood T cells: a sorted CD56 or NKG2C T cell subset, CD4+ or CD8+ T cells, or bulk PBMC T cells (not recorded which). This receptor was identified in a man between 18 and 35 years old in good health. The chain combines TRBV14 with TRBJ2-3; no DNA is available, so the TRBD1 call from TCRdb remains unchecked. The CDR3 is CASTPHRGLADTQYF.